These 2 T cell receptor beta chains were sequenced from one sample in a study of CD8 T cells in ankylosing spondylitis. These receptors have no known antigen. General observations from the study: About eight highly homologous variants made up a TCR beta motif that seemed to typify ankylosing spondylitis blood.

TCRdb re-derived calls from the 5' RACE reads in MiXCR, one entry per CDR3 protein. This table holds roughly 440,000 distinct CDR3 sequences, roughly 17% found once. Sequencing was performed on blood, either unsorted or a sorted T cell fraction (not recorded which). All receptors derive from a male donor with ankylosing spondylitis.

V and J are TRBV5-1 and TRBJ2-4, with D perhaps TRBD1 (5 bases). The V end lost 0 bases, the J end lost 2 bases, and 12 bases lay between the germline ends. This CDR3 has 16 amino acids. Germline CDR1 and CDR2: SGHRS and YFSETQ. This chain's CDR3 is CASSLGGRVSKNIQYF. The DNA of the CDR3 is TGCGCCAGCAGCTTGGGGGGCCGGGTCTCCAAAAACATTCAGTACTTC.

The V and J genes are TRBV20-1 and TRBJ2-5; possibly TRBD2 for D (7 bases). V was clipped by 5 bases and J by 5 bases, with 21 bases between them. CDR1 is DFQATT and CDR2 is SNEGSKA in the germline V gene (reference sequence). The CDR3 has 15 residues. DNA for the CDR3: TGCAGTGCTCGAGCTGGGGCGGGGGCTTATGAGACCCAGTACTTC. As protein: CSARAGAGAYETQYF.